These 25 T cell receptor beta chains came from one sample sequenced in a study of blood T cell repertoires in COVID-19. Some clones are missing from TCRdb's copy, which holds only in-frame ones; the method was immunoSEQ multiplex PCR. The sample contains around 230,000 clones, 86% of which appear only once. The sequenced sample consisted of PBMCs or T cells enriched from blood (not recorded which). Receptors originate from a woman in her thirties or forties with acute COVID-19.

The chain links TRBV7-9 to TRBJ1-2, with 9 bases lining up with TRBD1. This CDR3 comprises 13 residues. Germline assignment: CDR1 SEHNR and CDR2 FQNEAQ (reference sequence). Trimming removed 6 bases from V and 3 bases from J; junction bases left unmatched: 2. In nucleotides, the CDR3 is TGTGCCAGCAGGAGACAGGGGGACTATGGCTACACCTTC. Translated: CASRRQGDYGYTF.

The chain uses TRBV14 and TRBJ1-1, with D perhaps TRBD1 (6 bases). CDR1 is SGHDN and CDR2 is FVKESK in the germline V gene. The CDR3 has 14 residues. The ends were cut back, 4 bases at V and 2 bases at J, with 11 bases in the middle. The DNA for the CDR3 is TGTGCCAGCAGCCCCGGGACACCCAACACTGAAGCTTTCTTT. Its translation is CASSPGTPNTEAFF.

The CDR3 here is CASSRTGHTEAFF. The CDR3 DNA is TGCGCCAGCAGCAGGACAGGGCACACTGAAGCTTTCTTT. V usage is TRBV10-1 and J usage is TRBJ1-1, with 8 bases matching TRBD1. V was clipped by 6 bases and J by 3 bases; unmatched bases: 3. The CDR3 extends over 13 amino acids. Germline values: CDR1 WNHNN, CDR2 SYGVQD (reference sequence).

The chain links TRBV3-1 (or the pseudogene TRBV3-2) to TRBJ2-7; D remains ambiguous. This CDR3 region has 14 residues. Germline V lookup: CDR1 LGHDT, CDR2 YNNKEL (reference sequence). Trimming cost V 6 bases and J 0 bases, with 12 bases left between them. The CDR3 nucleotides read TGTGCCAGCAGAAGCGCACGCAGCTCCTACGAGCAGTACTTC. Protein: CASRSARSSYEQYF.

The chain is built from TRBV3-1 (or the pseudogene TRBV3-2) and TRBJ1-1; D not resolved. The CDR3 is 14 amino acids. Between the trimmed V and J ends, which lost 4 bases and 11 bases, there was a span of 20 bases. Germline values: CDR1 LGHDT, CDR2 YNNKEL (reference sequence). CDR3 residues: CASSLSERPHGAFF. CDR3 coding DNA: TGTGCCAGCAGCCTCAGCGAACGGCCCCATGGGGCTTTCTTT.

This clone showed up just a few times. This chain connects TRBV11-2 to TRBJ1-1; 7 positions agree with TRBD1. The germline CDR1 and CDR2 sequences are SGHAT and FQNNGV. The CDR3 runs to 17 residues. V shed 3 bases and J 2 bases; nucleotides not matched to a gene: 12. Here the CDR3 reads CASSFPGQEQVNTEAFF. In DNA, the CDR3 is TGTGCCAGCAGCTTCCCAGGACAGGAACAAGTTAACACTGAAGCTTTCTTT.

J is TRBJ1-2 and V is TRBV7-9, with TRBD1 identical over 9 bases. The V gene end was trimmed by 5 bases and the J gene end by 4 bases; junction bases not matched to a gene: 5. The germline gives CDR1 SEHNR, CDR2 FQNEAQ (reference sequence). The CDR3 is 14 amino acids. This CDR3 reads CASSRQGEAYGYTF. CDR3 in DNA: TGTGCCAGCAGCAGACAGGGGGAAGCCTATGGCTACACCTTC.

This sequence joins TRBV30 and TRBJ1-3, with TRBD1 as a possible D gene (6 bases). Germline V lookup: CDR1 GTSNPN, CDR2 SVGIG (reference sequence). This CDR3 has 16 amino acids. V lost 2 bases to trimming and J lost 1 base, with 15 bases between them. The CDR3 is CAWSPKDSRSGNTIYF. CDR3 coding DNA: TGTGCCTGGAGTCCTAAGGACAGCAGATCTGGAAACACCATATATTTT.

The rearrangement links TRBV20-1 to TRBJ2-1; D possibly corresponds to TRBD2 (5 bases). Germline CDR1 reads DFQATT; CDR2 reads SNEGSKA (reference sequence). The CDR3 contains 11 residues. Trimming removed 3 bases from V and 9 bases from J, with 9 bases in between. The CDR3 protein is CSASLLAEQFF. The CDR3 region has the DNA TGCAGTGCTAGTTTGCTAGCTGAGCAGTTCTTC.

The J gene is TRBJ1-1, the V gene TRBV19; 7 positions agree with TRBD1. Trimming took 4 bases from V and 0 from J; bases not matched to a gene: 8. CDR3 length: 16 amino acids. Germline values: CDR1 LNHDA, CDR2 SQIVND (reference sequence). CDR3 sequence (DNA): TGTGCCAGTAGTAATTATAAGGGACAGCTGAACACTGAAGCTTTCTTT. Translation gives CASSNYKGQLNTEAFF.

J is TRBJ1-5 and V is TRBV2, with 10 bases lining up with TRBD1. The trim removed 5 bases at V and 6 bases at J, leaving 7 bases unmatched. Germline values: CDR1 SNHLY, CDR2 FYNNEI. The CDR3 spans 15 residues. As DNA, the CDR3 is TGTGCCAGCAGTCTGGACAGGGGGGGAGGTCAGCCCCAGCATTTT. This translates into CASSLDRGGGQPQHF.

The chain links TRBV6-1 to TRBJ1-3; D not certain. The germline CDR1 and CDR2 sequences are MNHNS and SASEGT. The CDR3 is 14 amino acids. Trimming shortened V by 2 bases and J by 0 bases, and 5 bases separated the two germline ends. In DNA form, the CDR3 reads TGTGCCAGCAGTGAAAGGAGCTCTGGAAACACCATATATTTT. It translates to CASSERSSGNTIYF.

The V call is TRBV15, the J call TRBJ2-2; 8 positions agree with TRBD1. CDR3 size: 17 residues. Trimming removed 6 bases from V and 1 base from J; junction bases left unmatched: 10. The germline gives CDR1 LNHNV, CDR2 YYDKDF (reference sequence). CDR3 sequence (DNA): TGTGCCACCAGTTCGACAGGGGTCACACTGAACACCGGGGAGCTGTTTTTT. As protein: CATSSTGVTLNTGELFF.

The J gene is TRBJ1-4, the V gene TRBV5-1; 8 nucleotides align to TRBD1. The CDR3 has 15 residues. The V gene's germline CDR1 is SGHRS and CDR2 YFSETQ. With 3 bases clipped from V and 2 bases from J, the junction kept 3 bases outside the gene matches. CDR3 sequence: CASSWRQGTNEKLFF. The CDR3 bases are TGCGCCAGCAGCTGGCGACAGGGGACTAATGAAAAACTGTTTTTT.

The gene calls are TRBV4-3 and TRBJ1-2; possible D gene TRBD1, 5 bases. CDR3 size: 14 residues. Germline values: CDR1 LGHNA, CDR2 YSLEER. V lost 0 bases, J lost 7 bases, and 12 bases lay in between. CDR3 nucleotide sequence: TGCGCCAGCAGCCAAGATCAGGGTATCAGTGGCTACACCTTC. It specifies CASSQDQGISGYTF.

V and J are TRBV7-3 and TRBJ2-1; 12 bases align to TRBD2. V gave up 5 bases and J gave up 7 bases; unmatched junction bases: 3. Germline lookup yields CDR1 SGHTA and CDR2 FQGTGA. The CDR3 length is 14 residues. CDR3 DNA: TGTGCCAGCAGCCTAGCGGGGGGGCCAAATGAGCAGTTCTTC. The encoded protein is CASSLAGGPNEQFF. The variable domain in full, completed from reference TRBV7-3 and TRBJ2-1, reads GAGVSQTPSNKVTEKGKYVELRCDPISGHTALYWYRQSLGQGPEFLIYFQGTGAADDSGLPNDRFFAVRPEGSVSTLKIQRTERGDSAVYLCASSLAGGPNEQFFGPGTRLTVL.

The chain uses TRBV3-1 (or the pseudogene TRBV3-2) and TRBJ1-4, with D tentatively TRBD1 (5 bases). The germline V and J ends were trimmed by 1 base and 8 bases, with 14 bases remaining between them. CDR1 is LGHDT and CDR2 is YNNKEL in the germline V gene (reference sequence). The CDR3 has 15 amino acids. The CDR3 is CASSQGRGLREKLFF. The CDR3 DNA reads as TGTGCCAGCAGCCAAGGGAGGGGCCTTAGGGAAAAACTGTTTTTT.

V and J are TRBV6-5 and TRBJ1-1, with D uncertain. V shed 0 bases and J shed 1 base, with 6 bases lying between them. Germline V lookup: CDR1 MNHEY, CDR2 SVGAGI. This CDR3 region has 14 residues. The CDR3 loop reads CASSYSHKNTEAFF. CDR3 coding DNA: TGTGCCAGCAGTTACTCACACAAGAACACTGAAGCTTTCTTT.

In its sample, this clone was seen a few times. J is TRBJ2-3 and V is TRBV27, with D unresolved. The ends were cut back, 0 bases at V and 1 base at J, with 8 bases in the middle. This CDR3 is 15 amino acids long. Germline loops: CDR1 MNHEY, CDR2 SMNVEV (reference sequence). The CDR3 nucleotides are TGTGCCAGCAGTTTATCGCTCCAGGGCACAGATACGCAGTATTTT. It yields the protein CASSLSLQGTDTQYF.

The gene calls are TRBV5-8 and TRBJ1-3; 8 bases match TRBD1. The CDR3 loop spans 18 amino acids. Unmatched junction bases numbered 15, after V lost 6 bases and J lost 1 base. In germline, CDR1 is SGHTS, CDR2 YDEGEE. DNA for the CDR3: TGTGCCAGCACCCTAGAGACAGGGGCACTTCGGTCTGGAAACACCATATATTTT. Translating gives CASTLETGALRSGNTIYF. The entire variable domain, with the rest obtained from reference TRBV5-8 and TRBJ1-3, is as follows: EAGVTQSPTHLIKTRGQQATLRCSPISGHTSVYWYQQALGLGLQFLLWYDEGEERNRGNFPPRFSGRQFPNYSSELNVNALELEDSALYLCASTLETGALRSGNTIYFGEGSWLTVV.

The J gene is TRBJ2-7, the V gene TRBV19; the D gene is possibly TRBD2 (5 bases). V was pared by 4 bases and J by 2 bases, with 12 bases between. Germline CDR1 reads LNHDA; CDR2 reads SQIVND (reference sequence). CDR3 length: 14 residues. CDR3 loop: CASSRGPTPYEQYF. As DNA, the CDR3 is TGTGCCAGTAGTAGAGGGCCTACGCCCTACGAGCAGTACTTC. Full variable domain (outside the CDR3, taken from reference TRBV19 and TRBJ2-7): DGGITQSPKYLFRKEGQNVTLSCEQNLNHDAMYWYRQDPGQGLRLIYYSQIVNDFQKGDIAEGYSVSREKKESFPLTVTSAQKNPTAFYLCASSRGPTPYEQYFGPGTRLTVT.

This chain joins TRBV30 and TRBJ1-5; D is undetermined. The CDR3 totals 16 residues. V dropped 2 bases and J dropped 0 bases, with 14 bases sitting between them. The germline CDR1 and CDR2 sequences are GTSNPN and SVGIG (reference sequence). The CDR3 sequence: CAWSMEGSYSNQPQHF. The CDR3 DNA follows: TGTGCCTGGAGTATGGAGGGCAGCTATAGCAATCAGCCCCAGCATTTT.

This chain joins TRBV5-1 and TRBJ1-2, with 9 bases fitting TRBD1. Germline lookup yields CDR1 SGHRS and CDR2 YFSETQ. The CDR3 contains 15 residues. Losses at the gene ends were 0 bases for V and 8 bases for J; bases not matched to a gene: 8. The CDR3, as DNA: TGCGCCAGCAGCTTGGATTTTAGGGACAGGGACGGCTACACCTTC. Amino acid sequence: CASSLDFRDRDGYTF.

The V and J genes are TRBV2 and TRBJ1-3; unclear D gene. V was clipped by 5 bases and J by 4 bases, with 15 bases between them. The CDR3 covers 15 residues. Germline V CDR1 and CDR2: SNHLY, FYNNEI. This chain's CDR3 is CASSLAPSSGNTIYF. As DNA, the CDR3 is TGTGCCAGCAGTCTAGCCCCTTCATCCGGAAACACCATATATTTT.

The chain has TRBV6-2 or TRBV6-3 and TRBJ2-2; 7 bases agree with TRBD1. With 5 bases clipped from V and 1 base from J, the junction kept 4 bases outside the gene matches. The CDR3 has 15 amino acids. The germline V gene encodes CDR1 MNHEY and CDR2 SVGEGT. The CDR3 loop is CASSRQGLNTGELFF. CDR3 bases: TGTGCCAGCAGTCGACAGGGATTGAACACCGGGGAGCTGTTTTTT.